Listed below are T cell receptor beta chains from one sample, sequenced in a study of a mutant IDH1 vaccine in newly diagnosed glioma. Clones were sequenced by immunoSEQ multiplex PCR, and TCRdb holds only the in-frame ones, with some missing. The table has tens of thousands of clones, approximately 80% seen once; the top ten hold roughly 1.9%. The material sequenced was PBMCs, taken from a glioma patient treated with radiotherapy, temozolomide or both. All receptors derive from a woman in her thirties or forties with glioma. CDR3s include the opening cysteine and the closing phenylalanine or tryptophan. D genes are given only for firm matches. A row's size may be missing; if present it is once, few, many or a size class.

>TRBJ1-2|.|TRBV30|.|13
CAWSTQAGGGYTF
TGTGCCTGGAGTACACAGGCCGGGGGGGGCTACACCTTC
>TRBJ1-2|.|TRBV29-1|TRBD1|17
CSVEGPGQGSNNYGYTF
TGCAGCGTTGAGGGGCCGGGACAGGGGTCCAATAACTATGGCTACACCTTC
>TRBJ1-5|few|TRBV30|.|13
CAWSREGNQPQHF
TGTGCCTGGAGTCGGGAAGGCAATCAGCCCCAGCATTTT
>TRBJ1-2|.|TRBV5-1|.|14
CASNQAGVGYGYTF
TGCGCCAGCAATCAAGCGGGCGTAGGCTATGGCTACACCTTC
>TRBJ1-2|.|TRBV6-6|TRBD1|12
CASSPTGNGYTF
TGTGCCAGCAGCCCGACAGGGAATGGCTACACCTTC
>TRBJ1-2|.|TRBV30|TRBD1|15
CAWGREGAHVYGYTF
TGTGCCTGGGGAAGGGAGGGGGCGCACGTCTATGGCTACACCTTC
>TRBJ2-3|.|TRBV5-1|.|14
CASSLARTQRVQYF
TGCGCCAGCAGCTTGGCCCGGACACAGAGGGTGCAGTATTTT
>TRBJ2-3|.|TRBV7-8|TRBD2|15
CASSPLAGSTDTQYF
TGTGCCAGCAGCCCTTTAGCGGGCAGCACAGATACGCAGTATTTT
>TRBJ1-3|.|TRBV6-6|.|14
CASSYKSSGNTIYF
TGTGCCAGCAGTTACAAGTCCTCTGGAAACACCATATATTTT
>TRBJ2-1|.|TRBV5-6|.|16
CASSLVRLSSYNEQFF
TGTGCCAGCAGCTTGGTGCGGTTAAGCTCCTACAATGAGCAGTTCTTC